This T cell receptor (beta chain) appears in the sequencing data of a study of early T cells in non-severe SARS-CoV-2 infection. About the study: The sequenced material was bulk RNA from unsorted whole blood, and its chains were unpaired.

Individual cDNA molecules received unique molecular identifiers. Via MiXCR, TCRdb re-called the 5' RACE reads, giving one row per CDR3 protein. The data hold around 56,000 distinct CDR3 sequences, with around 13% observed a single time. CDR1 and CDR2 (germline): SGHAT, FQNNGV. The CDR3 is made up of 12 amino acids. The germline V and J ends were trimmed by 1 base and 5 bases, with 2 bases remaining between them. Sequenced here: whole blood, sampled at baseline. This TCR was recovered from an adult who was a healthcare worker with PCR-confirmed SARS-CoV-2 infection or an uninfected control (not recorded which). The chain combines TRBV11-2 with TRBJ2-2; no definite D call. CDR3 in amino acids: CASSLGTGELFF. The CDR3 DNA reads TGTGCCAGCAGCTTAGGGACCGGGGAGCTGTTTTTT. The full variable domain, rest sourced from reference TRBV11-2 and TRBJ2-2, is EAGVAQSPRYKIIEKRQSVAFWCNPISGHATLYWYQQILGQGPKLLIQFQNNGVVDDSQLPKDRFSAERLKGVDSTLKIQPAKLEDSAVYLCASSLGTGELFFGEGSRLTVL.